This T cell receptor (beta chain) was identified during a study of cytomegalovirus exposure and HLA in healthy donors. The CDR3 runs to 14 residues. Germline CDR1 is SGHRS and CDR2 is YFSETQ. J was trimmed by 4 bases and V by 4 bases; bases with no gene match: 3. PCR employed 60 Vbeta and 13 Jbeta primers. Sequencing was performed with immunoSEQ multiplex PCR; in TCRdb, only in-frame clones are kept and a portion is missing. This table has roughly 190,000 clones, approximately 65% appearing once. Healthy bone marrow donors made up the donors. Sequencing was performed on PBMCs. The TCR sequence derives from a man in his forties in good health and CMV-seronegative. The rearrangement links TRBV5-1 to TRBJ2-2, with 8 bases lining up with TRBD1. In DNA form, the CDR3 reads TGCGCCAGCAGCGTTACAGGGGGCACCGGGGAGCTGTTTTTT. Translation gives CASSVTGGTGELFF. The full variable domain, with the rest looked up from reference TRBV5-1 and TRBJ2-2, is KAGVTQTPRYLIKTRGQQVTLSCSPISGHRSVSWYQQTPGQGLQFLFEYFSETQRNKGNFPGRFSGRQFSNSRSEMNVSTLELGDSALYLCASSVTGGTGELFFGEGSRLTVL.